At least ten counts were recorded for the clone carrying this T cell receptor (beta chain). As yet, its antigen is unknown. This CDR3 is also generated by other DNA sequences in the sample. These data come from a study of metastatic and nonmetastatic thyroid tumors. For the study at large: Across blood and tumor or nodule tissue, repertoires from malignant and benign thyroid patients were compared with one another.

As handled by the study authors: Across clinicopathological groups, CDR3 differences served as the basis for building a distant-metastasis classifier for papillary thyroid cancer. TCRdb re-clonotyped the PCR reads through MiXCR. The V and J calls come from TCRdb's annotation, not from the publication. The repertoire consists of a few thousand clones, with roughly 31% occurring once and the leading ten covering over 15%. Every patient was untreated before thyroid surgery. The CDR3 covers 15 residues. Looked up from germline, CDR1 is GTSNPN and CDR2 is SVGIG (reference sequence). Trimming took off 2 bases at V and 0 bases at J, with 13 bases between the two ends. Findings and limits, study-wide: The reported finding was significantly higher TCR beta diversity in malignant thyroid tumors relative to benign nodules, in blood and tumor.

Sequenced material: adjacent normal tissue. This clonotype was obtained from a female donor with papillary thyroid cancer or a benign thyroid nodule (not recorded which). Some clones in this sample may be carry-over from other donors' samples. The chain links TRBV30 to TRBJ2-5; a weak D match, TRBD2 (5 bases). The CDR3, as DNA: TGTGCCTGGAGTCGGGGAAATTCGTACCAAGAGACCCAGTACTTC. It translates to CAWSRGNSYQETQYF.